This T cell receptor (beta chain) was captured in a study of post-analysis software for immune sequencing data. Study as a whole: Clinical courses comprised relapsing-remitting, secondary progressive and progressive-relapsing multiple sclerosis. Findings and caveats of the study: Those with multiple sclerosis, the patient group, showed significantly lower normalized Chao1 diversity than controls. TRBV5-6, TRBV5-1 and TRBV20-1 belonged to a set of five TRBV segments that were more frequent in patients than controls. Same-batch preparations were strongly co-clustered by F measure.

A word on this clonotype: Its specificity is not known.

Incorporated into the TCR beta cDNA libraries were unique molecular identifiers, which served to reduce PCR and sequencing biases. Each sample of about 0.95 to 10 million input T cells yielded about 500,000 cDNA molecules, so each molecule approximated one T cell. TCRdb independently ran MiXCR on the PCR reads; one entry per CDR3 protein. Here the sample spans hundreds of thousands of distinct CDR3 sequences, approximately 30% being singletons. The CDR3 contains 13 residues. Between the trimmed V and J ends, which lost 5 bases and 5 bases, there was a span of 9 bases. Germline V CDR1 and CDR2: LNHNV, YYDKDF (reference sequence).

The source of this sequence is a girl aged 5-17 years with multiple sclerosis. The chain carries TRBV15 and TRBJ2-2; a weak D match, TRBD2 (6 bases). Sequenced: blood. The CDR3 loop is CATSAGTTGELFF. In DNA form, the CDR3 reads TGTGCCACCAGCGCCGGGACTACCGGGGAGCTGTTTTTT.